Listed below are T cell receptor beta chains from one sample, sequenced in a study of T cell changes during pregnancy in multiple sclerosis. The data were produced by immunoSEQ multiplex PCR, yet TCRdb's version contains in-frame clones alone and is incomplete. The table lists just over 60,000 clones, 92% of them singletons, with roughly 2.7% in the top ten. The input for sequencing was peripheral blood, taken in the second trimester of pregnancy. Receptors originate from a female donor in good health, enrolled as a control in a pregnancy study. Each CDR3 is given with its conserved first and last residue. D genes are given only for firm matches. Only part of the rows carry a size: once, few, many, or a class if the clone is expanded.

v_gene	j_gene	abundance	d_gene	CDR3nt	CDR3aa
TRBV20-1	TRBJ1-1	-	-	TGCAGAGCGGGTCTGAACACTGAAGCTTTCTTT	CRAGLNTEAFF
TRBV28	TRBJ2-7	-	TRBD1	TGTGCCAGCAGCGTACAGGGGGTTTTGTACGAGCAGTACTTC	CASSVQGVLYEQYF
TRBV5-1	TRBJ2-1	-	-	TGCGCCAGCAGCTTGAAGGAGGGAAGTGAGCAGTTCTTC	CASSLKEGSEQFF
TRBV5-1	TRBJ2-7	few	TRBD1	TGCGCCAGCAGCCCGGAGCCCCGGGACAGGGGGCACGAGCAGTACTTC	CASSPEPRDRGHEQYF
TRBV10-3	TRBJ2-5	-	-	TGTGCCATCAGGTCTGGGGGGGCGTGGGAGACCCAGTACTTC	CAIRSGGAWETQYF
TRBV6-6	TRBJ1-1	-	TRBD1	TGTGCCGCCACATGGGGCGCGACAGGGGGAAACACTGAAGCTTTCTTT	CAATWGATGGNTEAFF
TRBV5-1	TRBJ1-2	-	-	TGCGCCAGCAGCTTGAAGGCTGGGGCCCCCATCGCCTTC	CASSLKAGAPIAF
TRBV10-1	TRBJ2-3	-	-	TGCGCCAGCAGTGAGGGAGGCCCTTCAGGAGATACGCAGTATTTT	CASSEGGPSGDTQYF
TRBV7-9	TRBJ2-3	-	-	TGTGCCAGCAGCGCAAGACAGAGCACAGATACGCAGTATTTT	CASSARQSTDTQYF
TRBV5-1	TRBJ2-1	-	-	TGCGCCAGCAGCTTGGGAGCCATCAGGGCCTTCAATGAGCAGTTCTTC	CASSLGAIRAFNEQFF
TRBV7-2	TRBJ2-1	-	-	TGTGCCAGCAGCTTATGGGATTTTAGCGATGAGCAGTTCTTC	CASSLWDFSDEQFF
TRBV10-3	TRBJ1-4	once	-	TGTGCCATCAGCAGCAGCGCTAATGAAAAACTGTTTTTT	CAISSSANEKLFF
TRBV2	TRBJ1-1	-	-	TGTGCCAGCAGTGATTTAGGCGGAACTGAAGCTTTCTTT	CASSDLGGTEAFF
TRBV2	TRBJ2-1	-	TRBD2	TGTGCCAGCAGTGCACGACGGGGACTAGCGGTCAACAATGAGCAGTTCTTC	CASSARRGLAVNNEQFF
TRBV15	TRBJ1-4	-	TRBD1	TGTGCCACCAGCGGAAGGGACAGACTCGCGGCTAATGAAAAACTGTTTTTT	CATSGRDRLAANEKLFF
TRBV5-5	TRBJ2-3	-	-	TGTGCCAGCAACCCCCGGTCGACTCCCGGTGGAACAGATACGCAGTATTTT	CASNPRSTPGGTDTQYF
TRBV25-1	TRBJ1-6	once	-	TGTGCCAGCAGGCAGGCCTTCCCCAATAATTCACCCCTCCACTTT	CASRQAFPNNSPLHF
TRBV9	TRBJ2-1	-	TRBD2	TGTGCCAGCAGCGTAAGAACGGGAGGGTACAATGAGCAGTTCTTC	CASSVRTGGYNEQFF
TRBV5-1	TRBJ2-2	-	-	TGCGCCAGCAGCACAGGGACTACCCAAACCGGGGAGCTGTTTTTT	CASSTGTTQTGELFF
TRBV5-4	TRBJ2-1	few	TRBD2	TGTGCCAGCAGGACGGGACTAGCGGGGGGGAGCTCCTACAATGAGCAGTTCTTC	CASRTGLAGGSSYNEQFF
TRBV11-2	TRBJ2-3	-	-	TGTGCCAGCAGCTTAGTTGAGACTAGAACGGATACGCAGTATTTT	CASSLVETRTDTQYF
TRBV5-6	TRBJ1-2	once	TRBD1	TGTGCCAGCAGCCCACTCGGACAGGGCGAGGGTTCCTATGGCTACACCTTC	CASSPLGQGEGSYGYTF
TRBV11-2	TRBJ2-7	-	TRBD2	TGTGCCAGCAGCTCCGGGGGGATCTACGAGCAGTACTTC	CASSSGGIYEQYF
TRBV18	TRBJ2-2	-	TRBD2	TGTGCCAGCTCCCCCACTAGCGGGATCGCGAACACCGGGGAGCTGTTTTTT	CASSPTSGIANTGELFF